This record covers a single T cell receptor (beta chain). The antigen it recognizes is unknown. Per-base qualities were not stored, and no clone one base away is much larger. The record originates from a study of cytomegalovirus exposure and HLA in healthy donors (dated by TCRdb to 2016 to 2017). For the wider study: An earlier analysis of approximately 640 of the donors reported 250 to 350 Gb of sequence data and 100 million to 130 million unique TCR beta sequences from 150 million to 200 million T cells. To decide whether each TCR beta V gene segment behaved as functional or pseudogenic, an earlier analysis of approximately 590 of the donors relied on high-throughput TCR beta sequencing. Across some 400 genotyped donors of the cohort, an average of roughly 230,000 unique TCR beta nucleotide sequences per donor were sequenced, and 15% to 20% of those sequences were non-productive. About 320 gigabases of sequencing data and some 85 million unique TCR sequences were included in an early release covering several hundred HLA-typed donors. Alongside the repertoire data, information on donor age, sex, ethnicity and CMV serostatus was compiled. HLA typing included class I and class II loci at four-digit resolution. The study combined high-throughput TCR immunosequencing, statistical association of individual TCRs with disease status, and machine learning to predict cytomegalovirus infection status. All discovery cohort repertoires had been generated using a single sequencing platform. In a later genetic analysis, genome-wide SNP genotypes for about three fifths of the roughly 670 donors were used, and that subset was treated as a discovery cohort. A later analysis re-examined previously published TCR beta repertoires from more than 650 donors and added high-resolution HLA genotyping to investigate patterns of TCR occurrence. Along with the roughly 670-subject first cohort, a separate validation cohort of over a hundred different subjects was used. The study used immunosequencing to profile the T cell repertoires of about 670 subjects and linked those repertoires to cytomegalovirus serostatus. Typing coverage differed by locus: A, B, C, DRB1 and DQB1 were typed in roughly 620-640 donors, DQA1 in roughly 510, DPA1 in over 600, and DPB1 in just under 490. The genetic ancestry cluster associated with self-reported Caucasian donors included over 65% of the approximately 410 genotyped donors. Rather than drawing on any new phenotypic data, the later analysis identified candidate immune exposures from TCR beta sequences and the way those sequences occurred across donors. A handful of DR-DQ haplotypes were handled as single units for association and clustering because linkage in the cohort was strong. The study was designed to test whether signatures of past pathogen exposure could be identified by cataloging public T cell receptors.

The cohort consisted of 650 to 850 healthy bone marrow donors. Cohort members were all nominally healthy when sampled, although unrecorded immune exposures were likely present. The donor tested CMV seronegative, placing the donor among the 352 seronegative members of the cohort. A peripheral blood sample was collected from each donor, and TCR beta sequencing was performed on peripheral blood mononuclear cells. Genomic DNA extraction from the blood cell samples was performed with the Qiagen DNeasy Blood Extraction Kit. What the research found in general, with its limitations: Assigning TCR associations to individual alleles was difficult when HLA alleles, especially DR and DQ, strongly co-occurred. A further reported finding was that TCR beta sequences accurately predicted the HLA-A and HLA-B alleles for most subjects in the first cohort. It was suggested by the authors that the approach could potentially be generalized to other disease states and immunological phenotypes. Correlated functional status among segregating V segments might be attributable to linkage disequilibrium, but an unknown experimental factor could not be ruled out. While some public TCRs were present in many individuals, most TCR sequences turned up only very rarely across donors. In both the original and validation cohorts, the classifier was reported to diagnose cytomegalovirus status with high specificity and sensitivity. In a later analysis, some 17,000 TCR beta sequences were associated with specific HLA alleles at a false discovery rate of 0.05. In vitro tests confirmed that three of the cytomegalovirus-associated TCR beta chains recognize cytomegalovirus antigens. The sequencing pipeline was judged likely to have produced a cluster of highly shared sequence variants as a technical artifact. CMV serostatus was the only immune exposure information available for the cohort. The earlier analysis of 587 of the donors excluded roughly 16 rarely observed V segments, including chromosome 9 orphons, because counts were too low. Several of the top co-occurrence clusters appeared to be linked to parvovirus B19, influenza, CMV and Epstein-Barr virus, according to a later analysis. In this cohort, only TCR beta chains were sequenced, and detectable features were limited by the absence of alpha or paired-chain data. A later analysis found that TCR association rates varied across HLA loci, with DRB1 alleles showing the most associated TCRs and HLA-C alleles the fewest. V-gene and J-gene trimming of TCR beta chains was associated with a missense DCLRE1C variant in a later genetic analysis, and the association was replicated in an independent cohort. The presence/absence analyses assumed that sequencing depth was roughly uniform across donors, and that assumption may not be true. Some IMGT-functional V segments, including TRBV6-2 and TRBV6-3, could not be distinguished by the 87-base-pair reads and were therefore excluded. Broadly in line with IMGT annotations, most TCR beta V segments showed up in productive rearrangements about 87% or about 30% of the time in an earlier analysis of some 590 of the donors. In the study, some 160 TCR beta chains were listed as associated with cytomegalovirus. Because some donors lacked HLA typing at each locus, the association tests relied only on the typed subset. In a later analysis, HLA-associated TCR beta chains were found to be more clonally expanded and to have lower generation probabilities than equally common non-associated chains. A later genetic analysis reported fewer N-insertions in productive TCRs among donors in an Asian-associated ancestry cluster than the roughly 670-donor mean. According to a later analysis, most CMV-associated TCR beta chains appeared to be HLA-restricted, and the HLA associations seemed to be driven largely by CMV exposure.

Trimming takes 3 bases off V and 8 bases off J; junction bases not matched to a gene: 13. Its CDR3 holds 15 amino acids, cysteine through phenylalanine. Of all the DNA, just the CDR3 is kept, 45 bases in frame from base 1. CDR1 is given as SQVTM and CDR2 as ANQGSEA, both from the germline V gene. Libraries came from the immunoSEQ multiplex PCR assay. The multiplex PCR relied on a mix of 60 forward primers for TCR Vbeta segments and 13 reverse primers for TCR Jbeta segments. Amplification of the CDR3 region of rearranged TCR beta genes was performed with a multiplex PCR assay on genomic DNA. The Illumina HiSeq System was used to sequence the amplified TCR beta libraries as 87-base-pair reads. Concerning the study's data processing: A later analysis counted approximately 74 million unique TCR beta chains across the approximately 700 repertoires, and approximately 11 million of these chains were shared by at least two donors. A nearest-neighbor algorithm error-corrected the raw reads and collapsed the reads into unique sequences, merging closely related sequences to remove PCR and sequencing errors. V, D and J gene segments were assigned by aligning CDR3 sequences to IMGT reference sequences. For a sequence to be retained, at least a six-nucleotide match to both a V gene segment and a J gene segment was required. A rearrangement was called productive if the CDR3 had no stop codons and remained in frame with V and J, and every other rearrangement was called non-productive. CDR3 was defined by IMGT convention, running from the second conserved V-encoded cysteine to the conserved J-encoded phenylalanine. In an earlier analysis of 500 to 650 of the donors, sequences lacking an unambiguous match to a single V gene segment were excluded. An earlier analysis of fewer than 750 of the donors classified V segments as functional when productive rearrangements were above 56.7% and as segregating when the standard deviation between donors was above 5%. To diagnose cytomegalovirus status from the catalog of TCR beta chain sequences, a statistical classification framework was built. In a later analysis, V and J genes were assigned by comparing TCR nucleotide sequences against IMGT/GENE-DB human TR gene sequences. A later analysis assigned CDR3 sequences and most-parsimonious VDJ recombination scenarios with the TCRdist pipeline. A later analysis defined each TCR beta chain by its CDR3 amino acid sequence plus V-gene family, and excluded reads lacking a unique V-gene family. To address suspected cross-contamination and a sequencing artifact, a later analysis removed 450 to 700 highly shared, low-generation-probability nucleotide sequences. In a later analysis, a clonal expansion index was calculated for each public chain from normalized within-repertoire ranks of inferred template counts. In a later analysis, generation probabilities were computed with a VDJ recombination model fitted to out-of-frame rearrangements, and the resulting probabilities were checked against IGoR. A later analysis scored TCR-TCR, TCR-HLA and TCR-CMV co-occurrence with hypergeometric tests, applying a repertoire-size bias correction to TCR pairs. In a later analysis, false discovery rates were estimated by permuting HLA or CMV assignments 20 times. In a later analysis, co-occurring TCRs were grouped using DBSCAN, and TCRdist sequence similarity was added for clustering within HLA-allele-positive subsets. Co-occurrence clustering excluded repertoires with fewer than 30,000 or more than 120,000 public chains, plus five with anomalous nucleotide sharing. The table comes from immuneACCESS by way of TCRdb, which keeps in-frame sequences with V and J called. Part of the clones is missing from these tables; in studies checked, under half for an unresolved V gene and the rest for unknown reasons. V and J calls and clone size follow that table, whereas D and trimming were derived from the DNA. This sample holds around 130,000 clones; 65% to 80% were observed only once. The ten biggest clones cover approximately 1.8% of the sample.

The source of this sequence is a woman aged 30 to 39 in good health and CMV-seronegative. The sequenced sample consisted of PBMCs. The V gene is TRBV29-1 and the J gene is TRBJ2-1, with 7 junctional bases fitting TRBD1. CDR3 loop: CSVDAGGRSVDEQFF. The DNA reads TGCAGCGTTGACGCAGGGGGTCGTTCGGTCGATGAGCAGTTCTTC.